This T cell receptor beta chain originates from a study of beta chain features in type 1 diabetes. Whole-study findings and limits: All four CD4+ subsets of Type 1 diabetes patients contained TCRB CDR3s that were moderately but significantly shorter.

Per the germline V gene, CDR1 is SGDLS and CDR2 is YYNGEE. The V end was cut by 0 bases, the J end by 3 bases, with 10 bases between. The CDR3 length is 14 residues. Of the isolated RNA, all was reverse transcribed, and so the sequenced material was expressed TCRB transcripts. The data were produced by immunoSEQ multiplex PCR, yet TCRdb's version contains in-frame clones alone and is incomplete. Here the sample spans around 250,000 clones, about 15% being singletons. About this clone: Its antigen is still unknown.

Sequenced material: naive CD4+ T cells from blood. The gene calls are TRBV9 and TRBJ2-7; D perhaps matches TRBD1 (6 bases). The clonotype originates from a man aged 25-45 years with type 1 diabetes. CDR3 in amino acids: CASSVGGLDYEQYF. The CDR3, as DNA: TGTGCCAGCAGCGTAGGGGGGCTAGACTACGAGCAGTACTTC.